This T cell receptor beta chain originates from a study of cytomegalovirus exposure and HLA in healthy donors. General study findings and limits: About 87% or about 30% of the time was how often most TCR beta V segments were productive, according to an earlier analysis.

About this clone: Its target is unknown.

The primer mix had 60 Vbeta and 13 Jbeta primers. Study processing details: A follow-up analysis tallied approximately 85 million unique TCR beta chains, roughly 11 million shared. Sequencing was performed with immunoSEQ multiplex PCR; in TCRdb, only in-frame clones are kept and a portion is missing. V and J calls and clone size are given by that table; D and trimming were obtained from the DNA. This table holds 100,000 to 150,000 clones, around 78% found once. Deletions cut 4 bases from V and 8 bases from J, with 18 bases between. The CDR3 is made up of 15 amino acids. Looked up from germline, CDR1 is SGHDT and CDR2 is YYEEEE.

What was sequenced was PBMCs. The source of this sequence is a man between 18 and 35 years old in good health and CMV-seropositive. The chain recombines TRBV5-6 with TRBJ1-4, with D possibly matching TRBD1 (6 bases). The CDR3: CASSALRGLGEKLFF. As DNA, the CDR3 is TGTGCCAGCAGCGCCCTCAGGGGCTTAGGGGAAAAACTGTTTTTT.